This T cell receptor beta chain appears in the sequencing data of a study of neoadjuvant anti-PD-1 for oral cavity cancer (dated by TCRdb to 2020 to 2023). Study-wide context: Three to four biweekly doses of nivolumab at 3 mg/kg were mostly administered to patients before curative-intent surgical resection. Patients with complete response, partial response or stable disease by RECIST 1.1 were defined as responders, whereas patients with progression were defined as non-responders. A roughly 32% response rate was observed in the parent correlative cohort, in which approximately 11 patients were included. Patients who did not progress were given a fourth nivolumab dose at about day 43 and had definitive surgical resection on days 50-56.

The time point tag for this specimen amounts to: after neoadjuvant nivolumab, at surgical resection. Patients were newly diagnosed with stage II-IVA oral cavity squamous cell carcinoma and had received no prior systemic or radiation treatment. Everyone in the cohort had locally advanced, HPV-negative oral cavity squamous cell carcinoma. No culture maintenance or expansion was done, as the peripheral blood mononuclear cells went straight to analysis. Samples were obtained from a longitudinal correlative study of a single-arm phase II trial of neoadjuvant nivolumab in oral cavity squamous cell carcinoma. Genomic DNA-based TCRbeta sequencing was performed on subject-matched pre- and post-treatment PBMCs and tumors from three responders and three non-responders. Peripheral blood mononuclear cells were collected before nivolumab treatment and were collected again after treatment, at the time of surgery. The Maxwell RSC DNA from Cells kit was used to isolate genomic DNA from PBMCs.

Regarding this clone: The antigen this receptor binds is unknown. No much larger clone is present one base from it, and per-base qualities are unavailable.

V and J lose 3 bases and 7 bases, and a span of 15 bases separates them. As encoded in the germline V gene (reference sequence), CDR1 is SEHNR while CDR2 is FQNEAQ. Including cysteine and phenylalanine, the CDR3 has 14 amino acids. Solely the CDR3 DNA is kept, with 42 bases framed from the first base. The paper's findings and limits, for the study overall: After neoadjuvant nivolumab, T cell clonality (Gini index) in PBMCs was significantly higher in non-responders than in responders. Higher pretreatment blood Treg/Th17 ratios correlated with both higher pretreatment blood TCRbeta clonality and lower post-treatment tumor TCRbeta clonality. The TCR analyses had only three patients in each response group, and the authors called for validation in larger cohorts.

For deep sequencing, each PBMC sample was run in six replicates, with libraries mostly built from 400 to 550 ng of input genomic DNA. Following the manufacturer's instructions, the team built TCRbeta libraries using the immunoSEQ hsTCRbeta kit. An Illumina NovaSeq 6000 S4 flow cell was used to sequence the final libraries, which had first been combined to 3 nM. The original pipeline was this. The immunoSEQ Analyzer handled quality control and preprocessing of the raw data. The analysis was limited to productive rearrangements, and each clonotype was defined by a unique CDR3 amino acid sequence. Using the R package tcR, the researchers computed the Gini-Simpson index as their estimate of repertoire clonality. Student's t test was used to compare Gini indices, and Pearson correlation was used to assess associations with tumor size change. What TCRdb holds here is the immuneACCESS table cut down to in-frame rearrangements. Part of the clones is not present; checked against another copy, under half of the missing clones reflect an unresolved V gene, and the others are unexplained. V, J and clone size were drawn from that table, and D and trimming were deduced from the DNA. The sample yields under 15,000 clones; roughly two thirds were counted once. 2.4% of the sample rests with the top ten.

The source was PBMCs, collected after nivolumab (anti-PD-1) treatment. The chain employs TRBV7-9 and TRBJ1-2; the D gene lacks a confident call. The TCR originated in a person aged 40 to 85 with oral cavity squamous cell carcinoma. The CDR3 sequence is CASSFGQDPIGYTF. The nucleotide sequence is given as TGTGCCAGCAGCTTTGGTCAGGATCCTATTGGCTACACCTTC.